These T cell receptor beta chains were read from a single sample in a study of T cell responses to AZD1222 COVID-19 vaccine. Method: immunoSEQ multiplex PCR; TCRdb's copy keeps in-frame clones and lacks some. The sample records some 110,000 clones, about 88% being singletons. The input for sequencing was peripheral blood, taken 28 days after the second AZD1222 dose. The receptors were sampled from an adult who received the AZD1222 COVID-19 vaccine. Each CDR3 is given with its conserved first and last residue. A D gene is named only where the DNA matches it firmly. Clone size is not always given. Where it is, it says once, few, many or a class for expanded clones.

abundance	d_gene	v_gene	j_gene	CDR3nt	CDR3aa
.	.	TRBV2	TRBJ2-5	TGTGCCAGCAGTGATGGGGGGCCAGAGACCCAGTACTTC	CASSDGGPETQYF
.	TRBD1	TRBV7-3	TRBJ2-7	TGTGCCAGCAGCTTGGGGGGACAGGGGGTCCCATACGAGCAGTACTTC	CASSLGGQGVPYEQYF
.	.	TRBV19	TRBJ1-2	TGTGCCAGTAGTCCGATCCGCTTATTGGTTTTCGTCTATGGCTACACCTTC	CASSPIRLLVFVYGYTF
.	TRBD2	TRBV5-4	TRBJ2-3	TGTGCCAGCAGCTTGGGAGGCGGGAGAGTCACAGATACGCAGTATTTT	CASSLGGGRVTDTQYF
.	TRBD1	TRBV7-9	TRBJ2-4	TGTGCCAGCAGCTTCCCAGGGGGCCAAAACATTCAGTACTTC	CASSFPGGQNIQYF
.	.	TRBV6-5	TRBJ1-4	TGTGCCAGCAGGACTCTTAGGGCTAATGAAAAACTGTTTTTT	CASRTLRANEKLFF
.	.	TRBV30	TRBJ2-1	TGTGCCTGGAGTGTACGGGGCAATGAGCAGTTCTTC	CAWSVRGNEQFF
.	TRBD1	TRBV19	TRBJ2-2	TGTGCCACAATTCCCGGGACAGGGCACACCGGGGAGCTGTTTTTT	CATIPGTGHTGELFF
.	.	TRBV6-2/TRBV6-3	TRBJ2-2	TGTGCCAGCAGTTACAATGGCAGGGGGGAGCTGTTTTTT	CASSYNGRGELFF
.	.	TRBV10-3	TRBJ2-2	TGTGCCATCAGTGGGACCCCCTTTGGGGAGCTGTTTTTT	CAISGTPFGELFF
few	.	TRBV21-1	TRBJ1-5	TGTGCCAGCAGCCTATCCCAGGGGCTAAGCAATCAGCCCCAGCATTTT	CASSLSQGLSNQPQHF
.	TRBD2	TRBV27	TRBJ2-2	TGTGCCAGCAGTTGGGCTACTAGCGGGAGGACCGGGGAGCTGTTTTTT	CASSWATSGRTGELFF
.	.	TRBV27	TRBJ2-7	TGTGCCAGCAGTAGGACTCCTTTGGGGGAGCAGTACTTC	CASSRTPLGEQYF
.	.	TRBV29-1	TRBJ2-7	TGCAGCGTTGCGGCAGGTGCCTACGAGCAGTACTTC	CSVAAGAYEQYF
.	.	TRBV6-5	TRBJ2-2	TGTGCCAGCAAGGTCGTGGCGGGCACCGGGGAGCTGTTTTTT	CASKVVAGTGELFF
.	.	TRBV27	TRBJ2-2	TGTGCCTTGCCGGGACCCCTGAACACCGGGGAGCTGTTTTTT	CALPGPLNTGELFF
.	.	TRBV11-1	TRBJ2-1	TGTGCCAGCAGCTTAGCGCTAACGGGGAATGAGCAGTTCTTC	CASSLALTGNEQFF
once	.	TRBV7-9	TRBJ1-3	TGTGCCAGCAGCCCCGACTCCTCTGGAAACACCATATATTTT	CASSPDSSGNTIYF
.	.	TRBV19	TRBJ2-3	TGTGCCAGTAACCCAGGACGGGGAGTCACAGATACGCAGTATTTT	CASNPGRGVTDTQYF
.	.	TRBV10-1	TRBJ2-7	TGCGCCAGCGGGGAAGGACCCCCCTCCTACGAGCAGTACTTC	CASGEGPPSYEQYF
.	.	TRBV4-3	TRBJ2-2	TGCGCCAGCAGCCAAGAAGAGAACACCGGGGAGCTGTTTTTT	CASSQEENTGELFF
.	.	TRBV29-1	TRBJ2-1	TGCAGCGTTGGCCGACAGGGACTATCCCTTCGCAATGAGCAGTTCTTC	CSVGRQGLSLRNEQFF
.	.	TRBV6-5	TRBJ2-3	TGTGCCAGCAGTTACGAAGGGGCTAGCACAGATACGCAGTATTTT	CASSYEGASTDTQYF
.	.	TRBV6-5	TRBJ2-7	TGTGCCAGCAGTTACTCGGCTACCGGGAGTTGGTACGAGCAGTACTTC	CASSYSATGSWYEQYF
few	TRBD2	TRBV30	TRBJ2-7	TGTGCCTGGACCGCGGGGGGGGTGACCTACGAGCAGTACTTC	CAWTAGGVTYEQYF
.	TRBD2	TRBV4-1	TRBJ2-1	TGCGCCAGCAGCCAAGGCTTAGGCGGGAGACGTGGGAATGAGCAGTTCTTC	CASSQGLGGRRGNEQFF
.	.	TRBV30	TRBJ1-1	TGTGCCTGGTTAGACGGAGGGGGCACTGAAGCTTTCTTT	CAWLDGGGTEAFF
few	.	TRBV28	TRBJ1-2	TGTGCCAGCAGTGGGTATTGGGAACCACAGGATGCGCCGGGCTACACCTTC	CASSGYWEPQDAPGYTF
.	.	TRBV25-1	TRBJ2-5	TGTGCCAGCAGTGTAGGAGGGATACAAGAGACCCAGTACTTC	CASSVGGIQETQYF
once	.	TRBV27	TRBJ2-2	TGTGCCAGCAGTCTGGGTCCCTTTTTGAACACCGGGGAGCTGTTTTTT	CASSLGPFLNTGELFF
.	.	TRBV27	TRBJ2-1	TGTGCCAGCAGTTTCGCAGGACAGCCCAATGAGCAGTTCTTC	CASSFAGQPNEQFF
.	TRBD2	TRBV6-2/TRBV6-3	TRBJ2-7	TGTGCCAGCAGTTCCCCCAGCGGGAGGACCTACGAGCAGTACTTC	CASSSPSGRTYEQYF
once	TRBD1	TRBV7-2	TRBJ2-7	TGTGCCAGCAGCTTAAGGATGACAGGGAACGAGCAGTACTTC	CASSLRMTGNEQYF
.	.	TRBV7-2	TRBJ1-6	TGTGCCAGCAGCTTTCTGGAGCCCTATTCACCCCTCCACTTT	CASSFLEPYSPLHF
.	.	TRBV18	TRBJ1-1	TGTGCCAGCTCGTTACAAGGGGGGGTGAACACTGAAGCTTTCTTT	CASSLQGGVNTEAFF
.	.	TRBV18	TRBJ2-3	TGTGCCAGCTCACCGGGAGATACGCAGTATTTT	CASSPGDTQYF
.	TRBD1	TRBV7-4	TRBJ2-3	TGTGCCAGCAGCTTAGTTTCCGACAGGGGGCTCCCAGATACGCAGTATTTT	CASSLVSDRGLPDTQYF
.	.	TRBV5-5	TRBJ2-7	TGTGCCAGCAGCCCCCAGGGGCGGTACGAGCAGTACTTC	CASSPQGRYEQYF
once	TRBD1	TRBV4-3	TRBJ1-3	TGCGCCAGCAGCCAAGCCACAGGGGGCGTCTCTGGAAACACCATATATTTT	CASSQATGGVSGNTIYF
.	TRBD1	TRBV2	TRBJ2-5	TGTGCCAGCAGGCCGACAGGGTGGTTGGAGACCCAGTACTTC	CASRPTGWLETQYF
.	.	TRBV3-1/TRBV3-2	TRBJ2-7	TGTGCCAGCAGCCCCCGGACAGTTTACTACGAGCAGTACTTC	CASSPRTVYYEQYF
.	.	TRBV7-2	TRBJ1-2	TGTGCCAGCAGCTTAAGTCCCCGTACGGACTACACCTTC	CASSLSPRTDYTF
.	.	TRBV18	TRBJ2-7	TGTGCCAGCTCACCGGGGGCGGTCAACTCCTACGAGCAGTACTTC	CASSPGAVNSYEQYF
.	.	TRBV4-1	TRBJ2-7	TGCGCCAGCAGCCATTCTAACGAGCAGTACTTC	CASSHSNEQYF
few	TRBD2	TRBV28	TRBJ2-7	TGTGCCACCACGCCGGCTAGCGGACACTACGAGCAGTACTTC	CATTPASGHYEQYF
.	.	TRBV12-3/TRBV12-4	TRBJ1-1	TGTGCCAGCAGTTTGAGGATGAACACTGAAGCTTTCTTT	CASSLRMNTEAFF
.	TRBD2	TRBV7-3	TRBJ2-3	TGTGCCAGCAGCTTCATGGCCGGGACTAGCGCCTCAAGCACAGATACGCAGTATTTT	CASSFMAGTSASSTDTQYF
.	TRBD2	TRBV29-1	TRBJ2-1	TGCAGCGTCGCTGGAGGGAGGGCCACTCCCAACAATGAGCAGTTCTTC	CSVAGGRATPNNEQFF
.	.	TRBV24-1	TRBJ2-2	TGTGCCACCAGTGGGATTTCCCTAGGAGACACCGGGGAGCTGTTTTTT	CATSGISLGDTGELFF
.	TRBD2	TRBV30	TRBJ2-5	TGTGCCTGGAGGGCTAGCGGCCGGGGAGAGACCCAGTACTTC	CAWRASGRGETQYF
.	.	TRBV7-9	TRBJ1-4	TGTGCCAGCACCCAGTCAGCAACTAATGAAAAACTGTTTTTT	CASTQSATNEKLFF
.	.	TRBV28	TRBJ1-5	TGTGCCAGCAGTTGGGCTAAGAATCAGCCCCAGCATTTT	CASSWAKNQPQHF
.	.	TRBV5-1	TRBJ2-1	TGCGCCAGCAGCTTGGGGGTTCGGGGGAGTCACAATGAGCAGTTCTTC	CASSLGVRGSHNEQFF
.	TRBD2	TRBV7-9	TRBJ2-5	TGTGCCAGCAGCTTAGCTCGGCTAGCGGGAGGCCTTACTAAAGAGACCCAGTACTTC	CASSLARLAGGLTKETQYF
once	.	TRBV18	TRBJ1-2	TGTGCCAGCTCACCAGGGATATTGGACGATGGCTACACCTTC	CASSPGILDDGYTF
.	TRBD2	TRBV19	TRBJ2-3	TGTGCCAGTAGTACGAGCGGGAGGGGTTCCGATACGCAGTATTTT	CASSTSGRGSDTQYF
.	.	TRBV7-9	TRBJ1-1	TGTGCCAGCAGCTTATTTGGTAACACTGAAGCTTTCTTT	CASSLFGNTEAFF